These T cell receptor beta chains were read from a single sample in a study of technical replicates of blood from a few donors. Profiled with immunoSEQ multiplex PCR; TCRdb holds only in-frame clones, not every one. The repertoire includes 65,000 to 90,000 clones, 65% to 90% of them detected once, and roughly 4.4% sits in the top ten. The sample comprised PBMCs. These TCRs come from a human donor in good health. Some clones in this sample may be carry-over from other donors' samples. CDR3s include the opening cysteine and the closing phenylalanine or tryptophan. The order of the fields is CDR3 protein, CDR3 DNA, V gene, clone size, J gene, D gene. D genes are given only for firm matches. Some rows mark clone size as missing; the rest say once, few, many or name a class of expanded clone.

cdr3_aa: CASSPSGGRRDEQFF; cdr3_nt: TGTGCCAGCAGCCCGTCGGGAGGCCGGAGAGATGAGCAGTTCTTC; v_call: TRBV7-3; clone_size: -; j_call: TRBJ2-1; d_call: TRBD2
cdr3_aa: CASSQDTGHLGYTF; cdr3_nt: TGTGCCAGCAGCCAAGATACAGGACATCTCGGCTACACCTTC; v_call: TRBV14; clone_size: -; j_call: TRBJ1-2; d_call: -
cdr3_aa: CASSPVRRDSPLHF; cdr3_nt: TGTGCCAGCAGCCCCGTAAGGAGGGATTCACCCCTCCACTTT; v_call: TRBV7-9; clone_size: few; j_call: TRBJ1-6; d_call: -
cdr3_aa: CASSQVVGNTIYF; cdr3_nt: TGCGCCAGCAGCCAAGTCGTCGGAAACACCATATATTTT; v_call: TRBV4-1; clone_size: -; j_call: TRBJ1-3; d_call: -
cdr3_aa: CASSLDQGSINKQYF; cdr3_nt: TGTGCCAGCAGCTTAGATCAGGGTTCTATTAACAAGCAGTACTTC; v_call: TRBV7-2; clone_size: once; j_call: TRBJ2-7; d_call: -
cdr3_aa: CARSTDGGPGDTQYF; cdr3_nt: TGTGCCAGAAGCACAGACGGGGGGCCCGGAGATACGCAGTATTTT; v_call: TRBV5-3; clone_size: medium-sized; j_call: TRBJ2-3; d_call: -
cdr3_aa: CASSLQGVNTEAFF; cdr3_nt: TGTGCCAGTAGCTTACAGGGGGTGAACACTGAAGCTTTCTTT; v_call: TRBV19; clone_size: once; j_call: TRBJ1-1; d_call: TRBD1
cdr3_aa: CASSLGAGVPNTDTQYF; cdr3_nt: TGCGCCAGCAGCTTGGGTGCAGGGGTACCGAACACAGATACGCAGTATTTT; v_call: TRBV5-1; clone_size: -; j_call: TRBJ2-3; d_call: -
cdr3_aa: CATQRGGVFYNEQFF; cdr3_nt: TGTGCCACTCAAAGAGGGGGGGTGTTCTACAATGAGCAGTTCTTC; v_call: TRBV25-1; clone_size: once; j_call: TRBJ2-1; d_call: -
cdr3_aa: CASSLSELQGIGELFF; cdr3_nt: TGTGCCAGCAGTTTATCCGAATTACAGGGGATCGGGGAGCTGTTTTTT; v_call: TRBV27; clone_size: -; j_call: TRBJ2-2; d_call: TRBD1
cdr3_aa: CASSKTVNTEAFF; cdr3_nt: TGTGCCAGTAGTAAGACAGTGAACACTGAAGCTTTCTTT; v_call: TRBV19; clone_size: -; j_call: TRBJ1-1; d_call: -
cdr3_aa: CASSESGIAGATDTQYF; cdr3_nt: TGCGCCAGCAGTGAGTCCGGTATAGCGGGGGCTACAGATACGCAGTATTTT; v_call: TRBV10-2; clone_size: -; j_call: TRBJ2-3; d_call: TRBD2
cdr3_aa: CSGGQGVTGELFF; cdr3_nt: TGCAGCGGCGGACAGGGGGTGACCGGGGAGCTGTTTTTT; v_call: TRBV29-1; clone_size: -; j_call: TRBJ2-2; d_call: TRBD1
cdr3_aa: CASTQGLADYNEQFF; cdr3_nt: TGCGCCAGCACCCAAGGACTAGCAGATTACAATGAGCAGTTCTTC; v_call: TRBV5-1; clone_size: -; j_call: TRBJ2-1; d_call: TRBD2
cdr3_aa: CSVEPIGLAKNYEQYF; cdr3_nt: TGCAGCGTTGAACCGATCGGACTAGCGAAGAACTACGAGCAGTACTTC; v_call: TRBV29-1; clone_size: -; j_call: TRBJ2-7; d_call: TRBD2
cdr3_aa: CASSLVTGNTEAFF; cdr3_nt: TGTGCCAGCAGCTTAGTTACAGGGAACACTGAAGCTTTCTTT; v_call: TRBV7-9; clone_size: few; j_call: TRBJ1-1; d_call: -
cdr3_aa: CASTPDRGRDEQFF; cdr3_nt: TGTGCTAGTACCCCGGACAGGGGGCGAGATGAGCAGTTCTTC; v_call: TRBV12-5; clone_size: once; j_call: TRBJ2-1; d_call: TRBD1